The rows below give T cell receptor beta chains drawn from one sample of a study of shared clonotypes between healthy human individuals. Libraries were prepared by immunoSEQ multiplex PCR; TCRdb keeps only in-frame clonotypes and omits some of them. The table has 2,100,000 or so clones, approximately 96% seen once. Sample: naive CD4+ T cells sorted from blood. These receptors all stem from a man younger than 35 in good health. The CDR3 runs from the conserved cysteine through the conserved F or W. D genes are given only for firm matches. Clone size is shown for a subset of rows, as once, few, many or a class of expanded clone.

v_call	j_call	d_call	clone_size	cdr3_aa	cdr3_nt
TRBV2	TRBJ1-6	.	.	CASGPRDGDNSPLHF	TGTGCCAGCGGCCCCCGGGACGGGGATAATTCACCCCTCCACTTT
TRBV27	TRBJ1-1	.	.	CASSLSGRNTEAFF	TGTGCCAGCAGTTTATCGGGGAGGAACACTGAAGCTTTCTTT
TRBV9	TRBJ2-1	TRBD2	.	CASTVLGLAGFNEQFF	TGTGCCAGCACCGTCCTTGGACTAGCGGGGTTCAATGAGCAGTTCTTC
TRBV7-3	TRBJ2-3	TRBD1	.	CASSLQGTGTDTQYF	TGTGCCAGCAGCTTACAGGGGACAGGCACAGATACGCAGTATTTT
TRBV30	TRBJ2-7	TRBD1	.	CAWNRGLSGEQYF	TGTGCCTGGAACAGGGGGCTCTCCGGCGAGCAGTACTTC
TRBV5-1	TRBJ2-2	.	.	CASSFGYTGELFF	TGCGCCAGCAGCTTCGGGTACACCGGGGAGCTGTTTTTT
TRBV10-3	TRBJ2-5	.	.	CAIGVYQETQYF	TGTGCCATCGGGGTGTACCAAGAGACCCAGTACTTC
TRBV11-2	TRBJ2-1	TRBD2	.	CASSLNSGELNEQFF	TGTGCCAGCAGCTTGAATAGCGGGGAGCTTAATGAGCAGTTCTTC
TRBV5-1	TRBJ2-7	TRBD1	.	CASSSTIWAKDRWRTYEQYF	TGCGCCAGCAGCTCTACCATTTGGGCGAAGGACAGGTGGAGGACCTACGAGCAGTACTTC
TRBV27	TRBJ1-6	.	.	CASSLSTTYSPLHF	TGTGCCAGCAGTTTATCTACTACTTATTCACCCCTCCACTTT
TRBV28	TRBJ2-7	.	.	CASTTPAGPYEQYF	TGTGCCAGCACCACTCCCGCAGGCCCCTACGAGCAGTACTTC
TRBV5-1	TRBJ2-1	.	.	CASSTASFDEQFF	TGCGCCAGCAGCACGGCCAGTTTTGATGAGCAGTTCTTC
TRBV27	TRBJ2-7	.	.	CASSRDGAYEQYF	TGTGCCAGCAGTCGGGACGGAGCCTACGAGCAGTACTTC
TRBV29-1	TRBJ1-1	.	few	CSANSDMNTEAFF	TGCAGCGCGAACAGTGATATGAACACTGAAGCTTTCTTT
TRBV4-3	TRBJ1-1	TRBD1	.	CASSYTTGRPEAFF	TGCGCCAGCAGCTACACGACAGGGCGTCCTGAAGCTTTCTTT
TRBV5-5	TRBJ2-5	.	.	CASSLGEWGPKQTQYF	TGTGCCAGCAGCTTGGGGGAATGGGGCCCCAAGCAGACCCAGTACTTC
TRBV7-9	TRBJ2-7	TRBD2	.	CASSFPRGGMWEQYF	TGTGCCAGCAGCTTCCCCCGGGGGGGCATGTGGGAGCAGTACTTC
TRBV21-1	TRBJ2-5	.	.	CASSKARNQETQYF	TGTGCCAGCAGCAAAGCCAGGAACCAAGAGACCCAGTACTTC
TRBV10-3	TRBJ2-2	TRBD2	.	CATVSGMNTGELFF	TGTGCCACCGTCAGCGGGATGAACACCGGGGAGCTGTTTTTT
TRBV10-3	TRBJ2-2	.	.	CVAQGNTGELFF	TGTGTGGCACAAGGAAACACCGGGGAGCTGTTTTTT
TRBV25-1	TRBJ1-3	.	.	CASSELGIGSSGNTIYF	TGTGCCAGCAGTGAGTTGGGGATAGGGAGCTCTGGAAACACCATATATTTT
TRBV18	TRBJ1-5	.	.	CASSPQGINQPQHF	TGTGCCAGCTCACCACAGGGGATCAATCAGCCCCAGCATTTT
TRBV27	TRBJ2-7	TRBD1	.	CASSRLGTVNSYEQYF	TGTGCCAGCAGTCGCCTAGGGACAGTGAACTCCTACGAGCAGTACTTC
TRBV25-1	TRBJ1-5	.	.	CASSEYFRPWGSNQPQHF	TGTGCCAGCAGTGAATATTTCCGTCCGTGGGGGAGCAATCAGCCCCAGCATTTT
TRBV11-2	TRBJ2-3	.	.	CASSLAGISTDTQYF	TGTGCCAGCAGCTTAGCGGGGATTAGCACAGATACGCAGTATTTT
TRBV7-3	TRBJ2-2	TRBD2	.	CASSSGLAGALNTGELFF	TGTGCCAGCAGCTCAGGACTAGCGGGGGCCTTAAACACCGGGGAGCTGTTTTTT
TRBV9	TRBJ1-2	.	.	CASSVEWSAFGYGYTF	TGTGCCAGCAGCGTAGAGTGGTCGGCTTTCGGGTATGGCTACACCTTC
TRBV5-1	TRBJ2-3	TRBD1	.	CASSFNYRGSTDTQYF	TGCGCCAGCAGCTTTAACTACAGGGGAAGCACAGATACGCAGTATTTT
TRBV11-2	TRBJ1-1	.	.	CASSLSTGFTEAFF	TGTGCCAGCAGCTTATCGACAGGTTTCACTGAAGCTTTCTTT
TRBV7-2	TRBJ2-7	TRBD2	.	CASSRLAGAPHEQYF	TGTGCCAGCAGCCGACTAGCGGGGGCCCCCCACGAGCAGTACTTC
TRBV4-2	TRBJ1-2	.	.	CASSQDWDANYGYTF	TGTGCCAGCAGCCAAGATTGGGACGCTAACTATGGCTACACCTTC
TRBV6-5	TRBJ2-5	.	.	CASRGPTTQYF	TGTGCCAGCAGGGGGCCCACGACCCAGTACTTC
TRBV6-5	TRBJ1-2	.	.	CASTRQGRHNYGYTF	TGTGCCAGCACCCGTCAGGGCCGTCACAACTATGGCTACACCTTC
TRBV11-2	TRBJ1-6	TRBD1	.	CASTQGAAGGVNSPLHF	TGTGCCAGCACCCAGGGGGCGGCAGGGGGCGTAAATTCACCCCTCCACTTT
TRBV2	TRBJ1-2	.	.	CASSGGVGYGYTF	TGTGCCAGCAGTGGGGGCGTGGGCTATGGCTACACCTTC
TRBV4-3	TRBJ2-1	.	.	CASSQDGPRRQFF	TGCGCCAGCAGCCAAGATGGGCCTAGAAGGCAGTTCTTC
TRBV28	TRBJ2-7	.	.	CASSPGELGSYEQYF	TGTGCCAGCAGTCCGGGGGAACTAGGGTCCTACGAGCAGTACTTC
TRBV4-3	TRBJ1-2	.	.	CASSQEMGANYGYTF	TGCGCCAGCAGCCAAGAAATGGGGGCTAACTATGGCTACACCTTC
TRBV5-6	TRBJ2-4	TRBD2	.	CASSFDSGTFIQYF	TGTGCCAGCAGCTTTGATAGCGGGACTTTCATTCAGTACTTC
TRBV7-9	TRBJ2-7	.	.	CASSLATVRGQYF	TGTGCCAGCAGCTTGGCGACAGTGCGGGGACAGTACTTC